This TCR beta chain was captured in a study of identifying expanded T cells in peripheral blood. Collection occurred without any documented infections or immune events in donors. Notes on this clone: The antigen remains undetermined.

Only in-frame clones appear in the TCRdb table, and some are missing; sequencing was by immunoSEQ multiplex PCR. The table shows approximately 100,000 clones, with about 87% occurring only once. Study conclusions and caveats: Technical replicates showed about 1.1 changed clones; about 2 weeks 15 to 20; four weeks 19. Two-week clone count variance significantly increased as total template count grew.

This TCR derives from a person aged 18 to 70 in good health. Sequencing was performed on blood.

The CDR3 sequence is CASSSPTPTHPDTQYF. As DNA, the CDR3 is TGTGCCAGCAGTTCCCCGACACCCACCCACCCAGATACGCAGTATTTT. V and J are TRBV28 and TRBJ2-3; D unclear. V was shortened by 4 bases and J by 4 bases, with 18 bases between the two germline ends. CDR1 and CDR2 from the germline V gene are MDHEN and SYDVKM. There are 16 residues in the CDR3.